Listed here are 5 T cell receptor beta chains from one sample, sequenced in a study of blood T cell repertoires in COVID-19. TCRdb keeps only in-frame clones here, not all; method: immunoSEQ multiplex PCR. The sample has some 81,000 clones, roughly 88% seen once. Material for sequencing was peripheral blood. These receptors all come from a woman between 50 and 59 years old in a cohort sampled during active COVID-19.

In DNA form, the CDR3 reads TGTGCCAGCAGTTTTGAGGGATCTACAGGCTACACCTTC. This gives the protein CASSFEGSTGYTF. The chain has TRBV27 and TRBJ1-2, with unresolved D. Germline V gene data show CDR1 as MNHEY and CDR2 as SMNVEV (reference sequence). The CDR3 runs 13 residues. V was trimmed by 3 bases and J by 8 bases, leaving 13 bases between them.

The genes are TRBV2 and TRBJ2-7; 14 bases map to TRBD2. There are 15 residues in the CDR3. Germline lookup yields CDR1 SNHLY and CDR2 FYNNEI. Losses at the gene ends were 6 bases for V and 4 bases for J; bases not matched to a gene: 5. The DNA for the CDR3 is TGTGCCAGCAGCGCCAGACTAGCGGGAGGGTACGAGCAGTACTTC. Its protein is CASSARLAGGYEQYF.

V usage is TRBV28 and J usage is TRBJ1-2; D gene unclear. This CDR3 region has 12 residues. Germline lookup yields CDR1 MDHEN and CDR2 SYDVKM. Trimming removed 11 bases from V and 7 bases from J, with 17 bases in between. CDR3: CASQISKRGYTF. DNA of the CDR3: TGTGCCTCTCAAATCAGTAAGCGTGGCTACACCTTC.

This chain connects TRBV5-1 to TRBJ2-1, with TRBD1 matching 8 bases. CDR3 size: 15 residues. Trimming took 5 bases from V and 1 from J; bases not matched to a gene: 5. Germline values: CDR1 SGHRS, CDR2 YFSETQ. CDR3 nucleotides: TGCGCCAGCAGACCTGGACAGGGATCCTACAATGAGCAGTTCTTC. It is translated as CASRPGQGSYNEQFF.

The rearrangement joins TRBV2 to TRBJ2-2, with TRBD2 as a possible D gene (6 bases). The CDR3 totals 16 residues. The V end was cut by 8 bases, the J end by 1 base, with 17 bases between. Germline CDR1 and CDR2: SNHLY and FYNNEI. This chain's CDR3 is CASRLGGTQNTGELFF. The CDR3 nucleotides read TGTGCCAGCCGCCTAGGAGGGACCCAGAACACCGGGGAGCTGTTTTTT.